This T cell receptor beta chain appears in the sequencing data of a study of blood T cell repertoires in COVID-19. Study in general: The United States, Italy and Spain were the sources of the acute and convalescent COVID-19 samples. Nucleic acid was either cDNA or gDNA, and it came from T cells, B-cell-depleted T cells, or PBMCs.

Enrolled through a virtual design, the participants were between roughly 18 and 95 years of age and came from approximately 25 US areas. Germline V gene lookup returns CDR1 SGHRS and CDR2 YFSETQ. V lost 0 bases to trimming and J lost 11 bases; unmatched junction nucleotides: 26. The CDR3 is made up of 20 amino acids. Some clones are missing from TCRdb's copy, which holds only in-frame ones; the method was immunoSEQ multiplex PCR. The sample carries over 200,000 clones, around 93% recorded once. The material sequenced was PBMCs or T cells enriched from blood (not recorded which). The sequence was collected from a human donor in a cohort exposed to, infected with or recovered from COVID-19 (not recorded which). The donor label of this sample is uncertain. V gene TRBV5-1 combines with J gene TRBJ2-3, with TRBD2 matching 8 bases. The CDR3: CASSLVGLPGGAISRYKQYF. The CDR3 DNA follows: TGCGCCAGCAGCTTGGTGGGCCTCCCCGGGGGGGCGATCTCCCGTTATAAGCAGTATTTT.